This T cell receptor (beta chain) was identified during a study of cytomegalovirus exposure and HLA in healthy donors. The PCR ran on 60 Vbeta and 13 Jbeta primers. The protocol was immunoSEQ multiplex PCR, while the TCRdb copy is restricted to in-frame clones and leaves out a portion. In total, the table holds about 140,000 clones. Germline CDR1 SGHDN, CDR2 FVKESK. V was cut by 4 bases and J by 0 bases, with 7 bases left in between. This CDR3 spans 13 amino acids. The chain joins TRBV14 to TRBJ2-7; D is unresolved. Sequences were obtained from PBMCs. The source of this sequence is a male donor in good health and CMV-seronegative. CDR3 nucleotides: TGTGCCAGCAGCCCACTGAACTCCTACGAGCAGTACTTC. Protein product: CASSPLNSYEQYF.